Listed here are 18 T cell receptor beta chains from one sample, sequenced in a study of T-cell reconstitution after alpha-beta-depleted transplantation in children. Unique molecular identifiers were incorporated during preparation of the TCRbeta library. From the PCR reads, TCRdb called clonotypes with MiXCR, one entry per CDR3 protein. The sample yields around 800,000 distinct CDR3 sequences, about 16% seen once. Source: PBMCs, mostly from graft donor cells, taken 360 days after TCRalphabeta/CD19-depleted stem cell transplant. Source of these receptors: a male patient between 5 and 17 years old who had a stem cell transplant for acute lymphoblastic leukemia, so the T cells may come from the graft donor.

This sequence joins TRBV3-1 and TRBJ1-6; D perhaps matches TRBD1 (5 bases). V gave up 3 bases and J gave up 0 bases, with 9 bases separating them. The CDR3 contains 16 residues. Germline V CDR1 and CDR2: LGHDT, YNNKEL (reference sequence). CDR3 loop: CASSHGAASYNSPLHF. The CDR3 DNA follows: TGTGCCAGCAGCCACGGGGCGGCCTCCTATAATTCACCCCTCCACTTT.

J is TRBJ1-1 and V is TRBV14; D uncertain. Germline-derived CDR1 and CDR2 are SGHDN and FVKESK. This CDR3 comprises 14 residues. Deletions cut 2 bases from V and 5 bases from J, with 12 bases between. For the CDR3, the DNA is TGTGCCAGCAGCCAAAGACATCGAAGGACTGAAGCTTTCTTT. It encodes CASSQRHRRTEAFF. Supplemented by reference TRBV14 and TRBJ1-1, the full variable domain reads EAGVTQFPSHSVIEKGQTVTLRCDPISGHDNLYWYRRVMGKEIKFLLHFVKESKQDESGMPNNRFLAERTGGTYSTLKVQPAELEDSGVYFCASSQRHRRTEAFFGQGTRLTVV.

Only a few counts were recorded for this clonotype. J is TRBJ1-5 and V is TRBV7-6, with D unclear. CDR1 SGHVS and CDR2 FNYEAQ come from the germline V gene. V lost 5 bases, J lost 1 base, and 12 bases lay in between. The CDR3 totals 15 residues. CDR3 loop: CASSQDLGSNQPQHF. CDR3 nucleotide sequence: TGTGCCAGCAGCCAAGACCTGGGGAGCAATCAGCCCCAGCATTTT.

This rearrangement joins TRBV5-5 to TRBJ2-7, with 8 bases that match TRBD2. This CDR3 has 13 residues. The V segment lost 4 bases and the J segment 6 bases; nucleotides outside the gene matches: 6. Germline CDR1 SGHKS, CDR2 YYEKEE (reference sequence). The CDR3: CASSKGLAAEQYF. The CDR3 bases are TGTGCCAGCAGCAAAGGACTAGCAGCCGAGCAGTACTTC.

This chain's CDR3 is CASSEGTKNWKETQYF. Written as DNA, the CDR3 is TGTGCCAGCAGCGAAGGCACGAAAAATTGGAAGGAGACCCAGTACTTC. The chain joins TRBV21-1 to TRBJ2-5. TRBV21-1 is recorded as a pseudogene. The CDR3 runs 16 residues.

The V gene is TRBV2, the J gene TRBJ2-2; tentative D call: TRBD2 (6 bases). The germline CDR1 and CDR2 sequences are SNHLY and FYNNEI. The CDR3 is made up of 15 amino acids. The V gene lost 3 bases and the J gene lost 7 bases, with 15 bases spanning the gap. The CDR3 region has the DNA TGTGCCAGCAGTGAGCGCCAGGGAGGTCACGGGGAGCTGTTTTTT. This sequence encodes CASSERQGGHGELFF.

The genes are TRBV4-1 and TRBJ2-7; D is uncertain. Per germline, CDR1 MGHRA and CDR2 YSYEKL. The CDR3 extends over 13 amino acids. V lost 2 bases, J lost 7 bases, and 12 bases lay in between. CDR3 sequence reads: CASSQTHLVEQYF. Written as DNA, the CDR3 is TGCGCCAGCAGCCAAACCCACCTAGTTGAGCAGTACTTC.

The gene calls are TRBV7-8 and TRBJ2-1; 8 positions match TRBD2. The CDR3 has 17 amino acids. J was trimmed by 4 bases and V by 0 bases; bases with no gene match: 8. Germline V CDR1 and CDR2: SGHVS, FQNEAQ. The CDR3 is CASSLALQGLGYNEQFF. The CDR3 coding sequence is TGTGCCAGCAGCTTAGCGTTACAGGGACTAGGGTACAATGAGCAGTTCTTC.

In its sample, this clonotype was seen many times. The chain employs TRBV12-3 or TRBV12-4 and TRBJ1-2, with D perhaps TRBD1 (6 bases). Trimming stripped 2 bases from V and 4 bases from J, with 11 bases between. The CDR3 contains 14 residues. The CDR3 loop is CASSLIGGSYGYTF. For the CDR3, the DNA is TGTGCCAGCAGTTTAATCGGGGGCAGCTATGGCTACACCTTC.

This rearrangement joins TRBV5-1 to TRBJ2-2, with D perhaps matching TRBD1 or TRBD2 (5 bases each). Germline-derived CDR1 and CDR2 are SGHRS and YFSETQ. The CDR3 contains 15 residues. The ends were cut back, 2 bases at V and 6 bases at J, with 14 bases in the middle. This CDR3 is CASSFIKGRAGELFF. Written as DNA, the CDR3 is TGCGCCAGCAGCTTTATCAAGGGGAGAGCCGGGGAGCTGTTTTTT.

The chain links TRBV12-3 or TRBV12-4 to TRBJ2-3; D gene ambiguous. The CDR3 is 14 residues long. The V gene lost 8 bases and the J gene lost 0 bases, with 12 bases spanning the gap. The CDR3 sequence is CASEAVTSTDTQYF. In DNA, the CDR3 is TGTGCCAGCGAGGCTGTAACTAGCACAGATACGCAGTATTTT.

This clonotype was picked up a small number of times. The chain has TRBV7-9 and TRBJ1-2; unclear D gene. Germline V gives CDR1 SEHNR, CDR2 FQNEAQ (reference sequence). The CDR3 is made up of 17 amino acids. V lost 3 bases, J lost 6 bases, and 23 bases lay in between. CDR3: CASSFSGSPLGWHGYTF. CDR3 nucleotides: TGTGCCAGCAGCTTTTCTGGATCACCTCTTGGATGGCATGGCTACACCTTC. The whole variable domain, filled in from reference TRBV7-9 and TRBJ1-2, reads DTGVSQNPRHKITKRGQNVTFRCDPISEHNRLYWYRQTLGQGPEFLTYFQNEAQLEKSRLLSDRFSAERPKGSFSTLEIQRTEQGDSAMYLCASSFSGSPLGWHGYTFGSGTRLTVV.

This clonotype was detected only a few times. This sequence joins TRBV20-1 and TRBJ1-1; D is perhaps TRBD1 (5 bases). Germline V CDR1 and CDR2: DFQATT, SNEGSKA (reference sequence). The CDR3 spans 12 residues. The V end was cut by 3 bases, the J end by 4 bases, with 9 bases between. The CDR3 spells CSASGTSTEAFF. CDR3 DNA sequence: TGCAGTGCTAGCGGGACGAGCACTGAAGCTTTCTTT.

The V and J genes are TRBV4-1 and TRBJ2-7; no definite D call. The germline V gene encodes CDR1 MGHRA and CDR2 YSYEKL. CDR3 length equals 16 residues. The V end lost 1 base, the J end lost 0 bases, and 13 bases lay between the germline ends. CDR3: CASSQVYSRNSYEQYF. CDR3 nucleotide sequence: TGCGCCAGCAGCCAAGTGTACAGCAGAAACTCCTACGAGCAGTACTTC.

This clonotype has more than one count but fewer than ten. This chain links TRBV27 with TRBJ2-1; 8 bases agree with TRBD1. Trimming cost V 0 bases and J 0 bases; bases outside gene matches: 4. Germline values: CDR1 MNHEY, CDR2 SMNVEV (reference sequence). This CDR3 spans 17 amino acids. CDR3 region: CASSLSTGGSSYNEQFF. CDR3 DNA: TGTGCCAGCAGTTTATCTACAGGGGGGAGCTCCTACAATGAGCAGTTCTTC.

The table lists this clonotype with a count of one. The J gene is TRBJ2-7, the V gene TRBV10-3; 8 bases match TRBD2. Looked up from germline, CDR1 is ENHRY and CDR2 is SYGVKD. Unmatched junction bases numbered 7, after V lost 2 bases and J lost 4 bases. The CDR3 is 15 residues long. The CDR3 DNA is TGTGCCATCAGTGAGCCGGGACTAGTATTGTACGAGCAGTACTTC. Translation gives CAISEPGLVLYEQYF.

This chain connects TRBV12-3 or TRBV12-4 to TRBJ1-5; D not certain. V dropped 6 bases and J dropped 3 bases, with 15 bases sitting between them. This CDR3 comprises 15 residues. CDR3 DNA sequence: TGTGCCAGCAGGATTGCTCAGGTTACCAATCAGCCCCAGCATTTT. It is translated as CASRIAQVTNQPQHF.

This chain links TRBV28 with TRBJ1-1; D unclear. The V end lost 11 bases, the J end lost 5 bases, and 24 bases lay between the germline ends. The CDR3 is made up of 15 amino acids. Germline loops: CDR1 MDHEN, CDR2 SYDVKM. The chain's CDR3 is CAGRLKGRGRTEAFF. As DNA, the CDR3 is TGTGCCGGCCGTCTGAAGGGCCGCGGAAGGACTGAAGCTTTCTTT.